What follows is one T cell receptor (beta chain) and its context. Its specific antigen is unknown. Within one base of it there is no much larger clone, and no base qualities were kept. From the germline V gene, CDR1 is LGHNA and CDR2 is YSLEER. The cysteine opens and the phenylalanine closes a CDR3 of 14 amino acids. Only the CDR3 portion is preserved as DNA: 42 bases, with reading frame beginning at the first base. V is cut by 0 bases and J by 6 bases, and the space between the germline ends is 10 bases. These data are taken from a study of blood T cell repertoires in COVID-19 (dated by TCRdb to 2018 to 2020). Concerning the study at large: The collaborator samples originated in the United States, Italy and Spain and spanned the acute and convalescent phases of COVID-19. The prospective study material was composed of cDNA or gDNA derived from T cells, B-cell-depleted T cells, or PBMCs. Subjects who had been exposed to COVID-19, were actively infected with it, or had recovered from it provided the deeply sampled blood TCRbeta repertoires that made up the dataset. The repertoires were made available in a free public database intended to serve as a resource for research on the immune response to SARS-CoV-2. Samples were obtained from the ongoing ImmuneRACE study (first 160 participants) and from some 1,300 subjects provided by 6 global collaborators. A de-identified subject ID, COVID-19 status, age in years and sex were almost always included in the sample metadata. Where available, HLA class I and class II types were taken from metadata supplied by the sample provider and were not determined by assay-based typing. The research as a whole found: The quantity of clinical and demographic metadata differed by source and by participant and was supplied without curation.

The immunoSEQ Assay, a bias-controlled multiplex PCR, was used to amplify TCRbeta CDR3 regions from genomic DNA. Regarding the original processing steps: The number of nucleated cells in each sample was estimated by amplification of reference gene primers within the assay. To quantify the absolute abundance of each unique TCRbeta CDR3 rearrangement, sequence reads were collapsed and filtered. For each sample, productive Simpson clonality was calculated as the square root of Simpson's diversity index across productive rearrangements. In its TCRdb copy, this immuneACCESS table keeps in-frame sequences only and misses some clones. Where compared with another copy, unresolved V genes explain less than half of these, and the others have no known cause. Clone size and the V and J calls come from that table; the DNA yielded D and trimming. The sample profile shows some 290,000 clones; roughly nine tenths of them were found once. Jointly, the top ten make up 2% to 2.5% of the sample.

Another Seattle source contributed samples from volunteer blood donors who had recovered from COVID-19. Whole blood was collected in K2EDTA tubes by collaborating institutions according to the institutions' own protocols. For TCRbeta analysis, collaborators shipped samples as frozen whole blood, isolated PBMCs, or DNA extracted from either of those sample types. This receptor was identified in a woman between 45 and 60 years old who had recovered from COVID-19. The chain couples TRBV4-3 to TRBJ2-3, and perhaps TRBD2 as D gene, on 6 matching bases. The sample consisted of peripheral blood. This receptor carries the CDR3 CASSQDGGLDTQYF. The nucleotide sequence reads as follows: TGCGCCAGCAGCCAAGATGGGGGGTTGGATACGCAGTATTTT.